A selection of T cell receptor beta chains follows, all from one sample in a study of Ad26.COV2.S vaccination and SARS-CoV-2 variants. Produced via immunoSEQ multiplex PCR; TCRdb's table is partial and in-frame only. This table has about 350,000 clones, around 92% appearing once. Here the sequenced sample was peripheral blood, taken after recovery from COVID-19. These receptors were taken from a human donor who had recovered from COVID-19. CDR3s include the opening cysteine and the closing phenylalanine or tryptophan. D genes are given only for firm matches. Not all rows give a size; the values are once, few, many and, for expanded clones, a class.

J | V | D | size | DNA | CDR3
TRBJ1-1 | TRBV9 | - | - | TGTGCCAGCAGCGCACAGGGTGTAGTTACTGAAGCTTTCTTT | CASSAQGVVTEAFF
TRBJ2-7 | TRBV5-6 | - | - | TGTGCCAGCAGCCCTGCAGGGTTAGCCTACGAGCAGTACTTC | CASSPAGLAYEQYF
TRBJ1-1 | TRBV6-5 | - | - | TGTGCCAGCAGTTCACAGGGGAACACTGAAGCTTTCTTT | CASSSQGNTEAFF
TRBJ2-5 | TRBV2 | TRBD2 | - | TGTGCCACATCTAGCGGGCCTACGTACCAAGAGACCCAGTACTTC | CATSSGPTYQETQYF
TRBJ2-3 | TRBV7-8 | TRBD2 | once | TGTGCCAGCAGTCCCGGGACTAGCGGGGGTCGAGATACGCAGTATTTT | CASSPGTSGGRDTQYF
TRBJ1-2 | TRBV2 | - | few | TGTGCCAGCAGTGAGGGGCTGGCAGGGGTGAGGGGCTACACCTTC | CASSEGLAGVRGYTF
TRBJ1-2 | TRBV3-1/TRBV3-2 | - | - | TGTGCCAGCAGCCAAGGCCCTTCGTGGTATGGCTACACCTTC | CASSQGPSWYGYTF
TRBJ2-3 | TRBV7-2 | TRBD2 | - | TGTGCCAGCAGCCTTAGCGGGGGGGAGGATACGCAGTATTTT | CASSLSGGEDTQYF
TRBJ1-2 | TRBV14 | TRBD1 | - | TGTGCCAGCAGCCGGTTTCGACAGGGCAACTATGGCTACACCTTC | CASSRFRQGNYGYTF
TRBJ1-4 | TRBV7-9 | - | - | TGTGCCAGCAGCTTAGAAGGGAGTCCGGAAAAACTGTTTTTT | CASSLEGSPEKLFF
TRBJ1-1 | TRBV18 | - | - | TGTGCCAGCTCGCTCGACGGAGGGAACACTGAAGCTTTCTTT | CASSLDGGNTEAFF
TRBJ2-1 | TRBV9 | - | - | TGTGCCAGCAGCGTAGGCGACAGTAACAATGAGCAGTTCTTC | CASSVGDSNNEQFF
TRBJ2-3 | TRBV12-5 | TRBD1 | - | TGTGCTAGTGGTTTAGGGACAGGGGGCCCAGCAGATACGCAGTATTTT | CASGLGTGGPADTQYF
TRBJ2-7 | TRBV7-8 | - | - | TGTGCCAGCAGCTTGGGTAGGAGTCGGGCCCTTAACTACGAGCAGTACTTC | CASSLGRSRALNYEQYF
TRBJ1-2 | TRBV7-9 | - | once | TGTGCCAGCAGCCACGACGGACTCTATGGCTACACCTTC | CASSHDGLYGYTF
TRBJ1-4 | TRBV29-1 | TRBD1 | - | TGCAGCGCCTGGACAGGGGGCGCGGGGGAAAAACTGTTTTTT | CSAWTGGAGEKLFF
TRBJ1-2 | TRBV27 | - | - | TGTGCCAGCAGCCTCCGGGACGGCTCTAACTATGGCTACACCTTC | CASSLRDGSNYGYTF
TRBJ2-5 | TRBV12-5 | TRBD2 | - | TGTGCTAGTGGTTTGGGCCGGACTAGCGGGGGGGCAGAGACCCAGTACTTC | CASGLGRTSGGAETQYF
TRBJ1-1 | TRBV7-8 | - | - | TGTGCCAGCAGCATCGGACTGACAGCGTACACTGAAGCTTTCTTT | CASSIGLTAYTEAFF
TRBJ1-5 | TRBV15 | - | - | TGTGCCACCAGCAGAGATCCCTCAGGGTTGCAGCCCCAGCATTTT | CATSRDPSGLQPQHF
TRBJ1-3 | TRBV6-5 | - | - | TGTGCCAGCAGTCAATCAGAGCTCGCTGGAAACACCATATATTTT | CASSQSELAGNTIYF
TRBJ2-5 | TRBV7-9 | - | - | TGTGCCAGCAGCGGTGGTCCCAGGCCCCAAGAGACCCAGTACTTC | CASSGGPRPQETQYF
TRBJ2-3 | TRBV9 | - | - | TGTGCCAGCAGCGTCGAGACCGGTACAGGCACAGATACGCAGTATTTT | CASSVETGTGTDTQYF
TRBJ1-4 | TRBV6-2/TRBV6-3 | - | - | TGTGCCAGCAGTTACGGACGCGACCCTAATGAAAAACTGTTTTTT | CASSYGRDPNEKLFF
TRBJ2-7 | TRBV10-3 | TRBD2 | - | TGTGCCATCAGTGAGTCCCTAGCGGGGGACAAACCCTACGAGCAGTACTTC | CAISESLAGDKPYEQYF
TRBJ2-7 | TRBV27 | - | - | TGTGCCAGCAGTTTATCGAGCAGGAACTACGAGCAGTACTTC | CASSLSSRNYEQYF
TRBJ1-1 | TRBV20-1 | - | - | TGCAGTAGTCCCCGGGACACTGAAGCTTTCTTT | CSSPRDTEAFF
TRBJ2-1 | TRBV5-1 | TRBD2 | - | TGCGCCAGCAGCTTGTATCCTAGCGGGGGGTCCCGGGGGAATGAGCAGTTCTTC | CASSLYPSGGSRGNEQFF
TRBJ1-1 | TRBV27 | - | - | TGTGCCAGCAGACCGGGACCCATGAACACTGAAGCTTTCTTT | CASRPGPMNTEAFF
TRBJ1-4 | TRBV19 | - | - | TGTGCCAGTAGCTCGCCTAGAGACAGAGCACCTAATGAAAAACTGTTTTTT | CASSSPRDRAPNEKLFF
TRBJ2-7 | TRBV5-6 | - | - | TGTGCCAGCAGCCCACTAATGACAGGCAACTACGAGCAGTACTTC | CASSPLMTGNYEQYF
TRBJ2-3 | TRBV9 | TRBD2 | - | TGTGCCAGCAGCGTAGTATCTAGCGGGGGGGCGGATACGCAGTATTTT | CASSVVSSGGADTQYF
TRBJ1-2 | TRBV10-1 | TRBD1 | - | TGCGCCAGCAGTTTCTCCGGGACAGGGCCCATCACCTTC | CASSFSGTGPITF
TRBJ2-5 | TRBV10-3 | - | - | TGTGCCATCAAAGGCAGGGAAGAGACCCAGTACTTC | CAIKGREETQYF
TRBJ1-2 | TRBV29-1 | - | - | TGCAGCGTTGAAGCTGGGTGGGGCCGGGACTATGGCTACACCTTC | CSVEAGWGRDYGYTF
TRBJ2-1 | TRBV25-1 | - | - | TGTGCCAGCATTAAGTCAACCTACAATGAGCAGTTCTTC | CASIKSTYNEQFF
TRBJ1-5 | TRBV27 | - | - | TGTGCCAGCAGTTCTAACAGGGAAGGTCAGCCCCAGCATTTT | CASSSNREGQPQHF
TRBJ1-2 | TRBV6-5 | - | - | TGTGCCAGCAGCGGCGCTGGGCAGGGGTACTATGGCTACACCTTC | CASSGAGQGYYGYTF
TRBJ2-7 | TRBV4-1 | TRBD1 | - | TGCGCCAGCAGCCAAGATCCAGCCGGGTCAGGGGGCTCCTACGAGCAGTACTTC | CASSQDPAGSGGSYEQYF
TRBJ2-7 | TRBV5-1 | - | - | TGCGCCAGCAGCCTCGGACAAGTCTACGAGCAGTACTTC | CASSLGQVYEQYF
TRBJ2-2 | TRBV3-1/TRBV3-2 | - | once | TGTGCCAGCAGCCAGGACCGACAGCTCACCGGGGAGCTGTTTTTT | CASSQDRQLTGELFF
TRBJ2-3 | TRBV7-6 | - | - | TGTGCCAGCAGCCTTAGTCGTGGGGGCGCAGATACGCAGTATTTT | CASSLSRGGADTQYF
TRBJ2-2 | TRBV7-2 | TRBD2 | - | TGTGCCAGCAGCTCGCCGGGACTAGCGAGCACCGGGGAGCTGTTTTTT | CASSSPGLASTGELFF
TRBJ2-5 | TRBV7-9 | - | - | TGTGCCAGCAGCCCTCTATGGGTCCAAGAGACCCAGTACTTC | CASSPLWVQETQYF
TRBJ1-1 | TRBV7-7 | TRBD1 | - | TGTGCCAGCAGCTTATATAATACGGGACAGAGGAGGAACACTGAAGCTTTCTTT | CASSLYNTGQRRNTEAFF
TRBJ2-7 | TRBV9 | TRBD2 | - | TGTGCCAGCAGCGTAGGCGGGACTAGATCGGGGTACGAGCAGTACTTC | CASSVGGTRSGYEQYF
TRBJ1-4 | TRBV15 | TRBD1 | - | TGTGCCACCAGCAGGGGAAACAGGGGGGGTGAAAAACTGTTTTTT | CATSRGNRGGEKLFF
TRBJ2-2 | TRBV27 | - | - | TGTGCCAGCAGTTTATACGCGGCCGGGGAGCTGTTTTTT | CASSLYAAGELFF
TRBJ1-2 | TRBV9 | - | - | TGTGCCAGCAGCGTAGGTGGGAATAACTATGGCTACACCTTC | CASSVGGNNYGYTF
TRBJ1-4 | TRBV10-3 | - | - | TGTGCCATCAGTGACGAGGGTTTTCCTAATGAAAAACTGTTTTTT | CAISDEGFPNEKLFF
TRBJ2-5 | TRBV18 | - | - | TGTGCCAGCTCACCAGGGATAAAAGAGACCCAGTACTTC | CASSPGIKETQYF
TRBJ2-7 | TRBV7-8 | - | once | TGTGCCAGCAGCAACAGGGTAGGGGAATACGAGCAGTACTTC | CASSNRVGEYEQYF
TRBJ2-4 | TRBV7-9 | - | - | TGTGCCAGCAGCTTTACGGCTGTAGGGTCCCAAAACATTCAGTACTTC | CASSFTAVGSQNIQYF
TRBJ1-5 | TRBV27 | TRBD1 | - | TGTGCCAGCAGCACTAGGGGACAGGGGGGCAATCAGCCCCAGCATTTT | CASSTRGQGGNQPQHF
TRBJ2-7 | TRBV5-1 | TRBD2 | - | TGCGCCAGCAGTTTGAGCGGGACCTACGAGCAGTACTTC | CASSLSGTYEQYF
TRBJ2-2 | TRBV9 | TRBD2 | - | TGTGCCAGCAGCCCCGCGAGCGGGGGGGTGGTCGGGGAGCTGTTTTTT | CASSPASGGVVGELFF
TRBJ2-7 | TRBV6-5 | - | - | TGTGCCAGCAGTTACCCAGGGCAGGGATCTTACGAGCAGTACTTC | CASSYPGQGSYEQYF
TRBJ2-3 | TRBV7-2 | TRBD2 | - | TGTGCCAGCAGCTTGGTGCTCCCTACTAGCGGGGGGGACACAGATACGCAGTATTTT | CASSLVLPTSGGDTDTQYF
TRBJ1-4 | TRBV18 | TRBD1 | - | TGTGCCAGCTCACCTGGACAGGGGAGAGAAAAACTGTTTTTT | CASSPGQGREKLFF
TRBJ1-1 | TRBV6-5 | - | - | TGTGCCAGCAGCTGGGGAGCTATTAACACTGAAGCTTTCTTT | CASSWGAINTEAFF